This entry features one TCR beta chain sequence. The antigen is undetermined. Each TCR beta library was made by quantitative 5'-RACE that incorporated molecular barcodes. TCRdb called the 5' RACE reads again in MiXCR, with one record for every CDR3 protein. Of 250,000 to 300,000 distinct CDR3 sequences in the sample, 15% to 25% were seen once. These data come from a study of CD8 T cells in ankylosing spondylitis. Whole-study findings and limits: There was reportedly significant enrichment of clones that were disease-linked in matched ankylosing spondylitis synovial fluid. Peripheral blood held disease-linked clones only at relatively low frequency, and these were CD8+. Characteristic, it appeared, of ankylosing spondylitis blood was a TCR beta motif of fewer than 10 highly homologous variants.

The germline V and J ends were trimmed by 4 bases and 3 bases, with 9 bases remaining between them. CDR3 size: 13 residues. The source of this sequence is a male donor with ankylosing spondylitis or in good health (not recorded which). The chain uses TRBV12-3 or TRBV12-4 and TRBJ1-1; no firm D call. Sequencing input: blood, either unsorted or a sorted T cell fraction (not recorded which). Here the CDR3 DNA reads TGTGCCAGCAGTTCGAAGAGAGACACTGAAGCTTTCTTT. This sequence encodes CASSSKRDTEAFF.